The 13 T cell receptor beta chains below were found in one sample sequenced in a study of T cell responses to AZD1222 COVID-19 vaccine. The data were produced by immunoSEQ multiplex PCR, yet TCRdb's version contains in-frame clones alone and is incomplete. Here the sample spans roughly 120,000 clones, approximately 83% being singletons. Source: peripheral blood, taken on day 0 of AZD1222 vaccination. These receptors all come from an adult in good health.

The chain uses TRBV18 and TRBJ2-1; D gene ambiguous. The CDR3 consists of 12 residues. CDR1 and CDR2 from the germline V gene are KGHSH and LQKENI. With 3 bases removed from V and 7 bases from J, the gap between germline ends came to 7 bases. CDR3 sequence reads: CASSPLGNEQFF. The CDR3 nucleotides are TGTGCCAGCTCACCTCTGGGGAATGAGCAGTTCTTC.

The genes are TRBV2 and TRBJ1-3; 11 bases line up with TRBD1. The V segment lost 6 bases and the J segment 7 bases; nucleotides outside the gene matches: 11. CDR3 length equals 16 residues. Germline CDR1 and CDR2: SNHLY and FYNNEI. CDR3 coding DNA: TGTGCCAGCAGCTTAAAAGGACAGGGGGCAAGGAACACCATATATTTT. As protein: CASSLKGQGARNTIYF.

CDR3 sequence (DNA): TGCGCCAGCAGCCCCTCAGGGTCTGGCGCTGAAGCTTTCTTT. This sequence encodes CASSPSGSGAEAFF. The chain is built from TRBV4-3 and TRBJ1-1, with TRBD1 as a possible D gene (5 bases). The germline V and J ends were trimmed by 4 bases and 6 bases, with 15 bases remaining between them. Per germline, CDR1 LGHNA and CDR2 YSLEER. There are 14 residues in the CDR3.

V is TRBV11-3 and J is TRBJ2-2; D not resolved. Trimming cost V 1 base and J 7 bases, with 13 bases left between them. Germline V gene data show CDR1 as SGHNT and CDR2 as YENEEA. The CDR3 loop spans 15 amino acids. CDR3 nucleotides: TGTGCCAGCAGCTTAGGTAGCCCCTTGGGCGGGGAGCTGTTTTTT. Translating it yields CASSLGSPLGGELFF.

Here the CDR3 DNA reads TGTGCCAGTAGCGCCCAAGGAGCGGGAGGGGGCTACGAGCAGTACTTC. It codes for CASSAQGAGGGYEQYF. The rearrangement links TRBV19 to TRBJ2-7; TRBD2 aligns across 10 bases. Per the germline V gene, CDR1 is LNHDA and CDR2 is SQIVND (reference sequence). The CDR3 has 16 amino acids. V trimming: 6 bases; J trimming: 3 bases; junction bases outside the gene matches: 11.

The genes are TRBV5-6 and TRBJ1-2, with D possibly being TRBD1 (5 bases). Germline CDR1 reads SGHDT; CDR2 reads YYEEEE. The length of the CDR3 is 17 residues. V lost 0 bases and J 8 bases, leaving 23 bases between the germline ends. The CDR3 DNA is TGTGCCAGCAGCTTGGGTATCGGGGGTACCAACATAGGAGGCTACACCTTC. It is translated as CASSLGIGGTNIGGYTF. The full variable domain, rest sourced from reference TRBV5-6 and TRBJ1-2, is DAGVTQSPTHLIKTRGQQVTLRCSPKSGHDTVSWYQQALGQGPQFIFQYYEEEERQRGNFPDRFSGHQFPNYSSELNVNALLLGDSALYLCASSLGIGGTNIGGYTFGSGTRLTVV.

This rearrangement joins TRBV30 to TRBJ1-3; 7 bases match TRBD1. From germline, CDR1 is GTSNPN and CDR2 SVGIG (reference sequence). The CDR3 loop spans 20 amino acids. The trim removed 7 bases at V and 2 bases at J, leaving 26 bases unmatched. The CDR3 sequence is CAFNSGFGIQGSRTGNTIYF. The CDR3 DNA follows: TGTGCCTTTAACTCCGGGTTCGGCATACAGGGGAGTCGTACTGGAAACACCATATATTTT.

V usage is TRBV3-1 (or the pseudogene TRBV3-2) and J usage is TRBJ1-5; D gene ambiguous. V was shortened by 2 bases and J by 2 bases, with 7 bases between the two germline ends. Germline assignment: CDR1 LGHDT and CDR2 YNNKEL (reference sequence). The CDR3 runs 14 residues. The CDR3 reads CASSQRGGNQPQHF. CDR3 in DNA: TGTGCCAGCAGCCAACGTGGTGGCAATCAGCCCCAGCATTTT.

The CDR3 bases are TGCGCCAGCCGACAGGGACCAATGAACACTGAAGCTTTCTTT. Protein product: CASRQGPMNTEAFF. This chain uses TRBV5-1 with TRBJ1-1; 7 bases are shared with TRBD1. The CDR3 is 14 residues long. Unmatched junction bases numbered 6, after V lost 7 bases and J lost 0 bases. Germline assignment: CDR1 SGHRS and CDR2 YFSETQ.

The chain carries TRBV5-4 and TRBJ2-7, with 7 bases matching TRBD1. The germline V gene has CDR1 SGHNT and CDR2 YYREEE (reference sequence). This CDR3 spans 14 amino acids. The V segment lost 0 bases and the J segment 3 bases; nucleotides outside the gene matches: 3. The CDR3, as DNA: TGTGCCAGCAGCTTGGAGGGGACAGACTACGAGCAGTACTTC. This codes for CASSLEGTDYEQYF.

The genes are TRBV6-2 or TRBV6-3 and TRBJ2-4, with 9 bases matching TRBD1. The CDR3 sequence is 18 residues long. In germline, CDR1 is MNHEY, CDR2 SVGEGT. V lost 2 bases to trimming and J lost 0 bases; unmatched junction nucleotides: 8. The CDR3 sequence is CASSYTGGTSLAKNIQYF. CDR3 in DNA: TGTGCCAGCAGTTACACAGGGGGCACCTCCCTAGCCAAAAACATTCAGTACTTC.

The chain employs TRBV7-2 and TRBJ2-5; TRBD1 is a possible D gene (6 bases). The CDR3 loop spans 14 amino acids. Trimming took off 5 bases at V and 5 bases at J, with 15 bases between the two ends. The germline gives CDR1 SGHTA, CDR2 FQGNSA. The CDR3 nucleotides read TGTGCCAGCAGCAAGGACAGTAATTCTGAGACCCAGTACTTC. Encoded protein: CASSKDSNSETQYF.

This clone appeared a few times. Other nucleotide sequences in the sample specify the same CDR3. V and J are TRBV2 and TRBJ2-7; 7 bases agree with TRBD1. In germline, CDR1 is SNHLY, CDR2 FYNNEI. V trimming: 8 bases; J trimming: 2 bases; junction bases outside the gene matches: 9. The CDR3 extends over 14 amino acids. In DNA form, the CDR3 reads TGTGCCAGCCGGCGCGGACAGGCTACCTACGAGCAGTACTTC. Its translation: CASRRGQATYEQYF.